A selection of T cell receptor beta chains follows, all from one sample in a study of CD8 T cells in Susac syndrome. One entry per CDR3 protein, called by TCRdb with MiXCR from the immunoSEQ multiplex PCR reads. The data hold 180,000 or so distinct CDR3 sequences, with about 95% observed a single time. Material for sequencing was CD4+ T cells from PBMCs. These receptors were obtained from a human donor with multiple sclerosis. CDR3s include the opening cysteine and the closing phenylalanine or tryptophan. A D gene is named only where the DNA matches it firmly. The size of a clone is reported for some rows only, either as once, few or many, or as a class for expanded clones.

J: TRBJ2-5
size: .
D: TRBD2
V: TRBV7-3
DNA: TGTGCCAGCAGCTCGGGCGGGGGGACCCAGTACTTC
CDR3: CASSSGGGTQYF

J: TRBJ1-4
size: .
D: .
V: TRBV11-2
DNA: TGTGCCAGCAGGCAAGGGGTCTCCCATGAAAAACTGTTTTTT
CDR3: CASRQGVSHEKLFF

J: TRBJ2-1
size: .
D: TRBD2
V: TRBV7-3
DNA: TGTGCCAGCGCTAAGAGGGAAAGGACTAGCGGGTTCAATGAGCAGTTCTTC
CDR3: CASAKRERTSGFNEQFF

J: TRBJ1-1
size: .
D: .
V: TRBV3-1
DNA: TGTGCCAGCAGCCAACAAGGAACGAACACTGAAGCTTTCTTT
CDR3: CASSQQGTNTEAFF

J: TRBJ2-4
size: .
D: TRBD2
V: TRBV29-1
DNA: TGCAGCGTTGTTAGCGGGGGGCATCGCATTCAGTACTTC
CDR3: CSVVSGGHRIQYF

J: TRBJ2-3
size: .
D: .
V: TRBV20-1
DNA: TGCAGTGCTAGAGATCCTATGGGTTCTACGCAGTATTTT
CDR3: CSARDPMGSTQYF

J: TRBJ1-5
size: .
D: TRBD1
V: TRBV3-1
DNA: TGTGCCAGCAGCCTACAAGCGCAGGGGGGTCAGCCCCAGCATTTT
CDR3: CASSLQAQGGQPQHF

J: TRBJ2-2
size: .
D: .
V: TRBV5-1
DNA: TGCGCCAGCAGCTTGCGACGGATCCTGAACACCGGGGAGCTGTTTTTT
CDR3: CASSLRRILNTGELFF

J: TRBJ1-1
size: .
D: .
V: TRBV29-1
DNA: TGCAGCGGGAGGAGGGCAACGGCGACTGAAGCTTTCTTT
CDR3: CSGRRATATEAFF

J: TRBJ2-3
size: .
D: TRBD1
V: TRBV18
DNA: TGTGCCAGCTCACGTACAGGGGTCGGCACAGATACGCAGTATTTT
CDR3: CASSRTGVGTDTQYF

J: TRBJ2-1
size: .
D: TRBD1
V: TRBV30
DNA: TGTGCCTGGGACAGGGCAAGTGGTAATGAGCAGTTCTTC
CDR3: CAWDRASGNEQFF

J: TRBJ2-5
size: .
D: TRBD1
V: TRBV12-3/TRBV12-4
DNA: TGTGCCAGCAGGGGGACAGTGAAAGAGACCCAGTACTTC
CDR3: CASRGTVKETQYF

J: TRBJ2-5
size: .
D: .
V: TRBV27
DNA: TGTGCCAGCAGTTTAAACGGGCCTCGGGAGACCCAGTACTTC
CDR3: CASSLNGPRETQYF

J: TRBJ1-1
size: .
D: TRBD1
V: TRBV20-1
DNA: TGCAGTGCTAAGGACAGGCGTTTAGGGAACACTGAAGCTTTCTTT
CDR3: CSAKDRRLGNTEAFF

J: TRBJ1-2
size: .
D: .
V: TRBV5-4
DNA: TGTGCCAGCAGCGGGGGGGATAGGAACTATGGCTACACCTTC
CDR3: CASSGGDRNYGYTF

J: TRBJ1-1
size: .
D: TRBD1
V: TRBV30
DNA: TGTGCCTGGAGCGCCGCGGGACAGGGGGCCCTACCCTTT
CDR3: CAWSAAGQGALPF

J: TRBJ2-5
size: .
D: .
V: TRBV6-1
DNA: TGTGCCAGCAGTTTTTGGGAGACCCAGTACTTC
CDR3: CASSFWETQYF

J: TRBJ1-1
size: .
D: TRBD1
V: TRBV3-1
DNA: TGTGCCAGCAGCCAAATGGACAGGGTCACTGAAGCTTTCTTT
CDR3: CASSQMDRVTEAFF

J: TRBJ2-5
size: .
D: .
V: TRBV20-1
DNA: TGCAGTGCTAGGGGATGGTACTTCCAAGAGACCCAGTACTTC
CDR3: CSARGWYFQETQYF

J: TRBJ2-3
size: .
D: .
V: TRBV11-2
DNA: TGTGCCAGCAGCCGTAGCGTAGATACGCAGTATTTT
CDR3: CASSRSVDTQYF

J: TRBJ2-5
size: .
D: .
V: TRBV3-1
DNA: TGTGCCAGCAGCAATGTAGGGACCGGGGAGACCCAGTACTTC
CDR3: CASSNVGTGETQYF

J: TRBJ1-5
size: once
D: .
V: TRBV12-3/TRBV12-4
DNA: TGTGCCAGCAGTTTAGCGCACAGGGATCCGAATCAGCCCCAGCATTTT
CDR3: CASSLAHRDPNQPQHF

J: TRBJ1-2
size: .
D: .
V: TRBV24-1
DNA: TGTGCCACCAGTGCGGAGGGGTATGGCTACACCTTC
CDR3: CATSAEGYGYTF

J: TRBJ2-5
size: .
D: .
V: TRBV18
DNA: TGTGCCAGCTCACTATCCCAACCAGAGACCCAGTACTTC
CDR3: CASSLSQPETQYF

J: TRBJ2-6
size: .
D: .
V: TRBV24-1
DNA: TGTGCCACCAGTGGGACAGACCACTCTGGGGCCAACGTCCTGACTTTC
CDR3: CATSGTDHSGANVLTF

J: TRBJ2-1
size: .
D: TRBD1
V: TRBV5-1
DNA: TGCGCCAGCAGCTGGGCGGACAGGAACAATGAGCAGTTCTTC
CDR3: CASSWADRNNEQFF

J: TRBJ2-6
size: .
D: .
V: TRBV12-3/TRBV12-4
DNA: TGTGCCAGCAGTTTGTTCCGCTCTGGGGCCAACGTCCTGACTTTC
CDR3: CASSLFRSGANVLTF

J: TRBJ2-7
size: .
D: .
V: TRBV5-1
DNA: TGCGCCAGCAGCTTCACTACTCGAGACTACGAGCAGTACTTC
CDR3: CASSFTTRDYEQYF

J: TRBJ2-3
size: .
D: TRBD2
V: TRBV18
DNA: TGTGCCAGCTCACCACCGGGACTAGCGGGAACAGATACGCAGTATTTT
CDR3: CASSPPGLAGTDTQYF

J: TRBJ1-2
size: few
D: .
V: TRBV9
DNA: TGTGCCAGCAGCCCCGACAGAAACTATGGCTACACCTTC
CDR3: CASSPDRNYGYTF

J: TRBJ1-6
size: once
D: .
V: TRBV23-1
DNA: TGCGCCAGCAGTCAATTTAAGGGGCAGGGGCGGAATTCACCCCTCCACTTT
CDR3: CASSQFKGQGRNSPLHF

J: TRBJ2-1
size: few
D: .
V: TRBV20-1
DNA: TGCAGTGCTAGTGGGGACTCCTACAATGAGCAGTTCTTC
CDR3: CSASGDSYNEQFF

J: TRBJ2-7
size: .
D: .
V: TRBV12-3/TRBV12-4
DNA: TGTGCCAGCAGTCCCCGACTCCTACCCTCCTACGAGCAGTACTTC
CDR3: CASSPRLLPSYEQYF

J: TRBJ2-7
size: .
D: .
V: TRBV7-8
DNA: TGTGCCAGCAGCTTAGGGGCCCATACCGAAGAGCAGTACTTC
CDR3: CASSLGAHTEEQYF

J: TRBJ2-3
size: once
D: .
V: TRBV7-8
DNA: TGTGCCAGCAGCTTAAGCTCGACCACAGATACGCAGTATTTT
CDR3: CASSLSSTTDTQYF

J: TRBJ2-5
size: .
D: TRBD1
V: TRBV7-3
DNA: TGTGCCAGCAGCTTATTGGGGGACAGGCAAGAGACCCAGTACTTC
CDR3: CASSLLGDRQETQYF

J: TRBJ1-5
size: once
D: .
V: TRBV9
DNA: TGTGCCAGCAGCGTTAGGGCCAATCAGCCCCAGCATTTT
CDR3: CASSVRANQPQHF

J: TRBJ2-7
size: once
D: TRBD2
V: TRBV7-3
DNA: TGTGCCAGCAGCTTAACGGGACTAGCGGGAGAGATGGACGAGCAGTACTTC
CDR3: CASSLTGLAGEMDEQYF

J: TRBJ2-2
size: .
D: TRBD2
V: TRBV9
DNA: TGTGCCAGCAGCGTAGCTAGCGGAGCAGCGAACACCGGGGAGCTGTTTTTT
CDR3: CASSVASGAANTGELFF

J: TRBJ2-7
size: .
D: .
V: TRBV30
DNA: TGTGCCTGGAGTGTACCGGGACTTAGCTCCTACGAGCAGTACTTC
CDR3: CAWSVPGLSSYEQYF

J: TRBJ2-7
size: .
D: TRBD2
V: TRBV20-1
DNA: TGCAGTGCCGGACTAGCGGCCTCCTACGAGCAGTACTTC
CDR3: CSAGLAASYEQYF

J: TRBJ2-2
size: .
D: .
V: TRBV30
DNA: TGTGCCTGGAGTGTCGGCCGCACTACCCTGAACACCGGGGAGCTGTTTTTT
CDR3: CAWSVGRTTLNTGELFF

J: TRBJ2-3
size: .
D: .
V: TRBV4-2
DNA: TGTGCCAGCAGCCACCTACAGGAGACCACAGATACGCAGTATTTT
CDR3: CASSHLQETTDTQYF

J: TRBJ1-4
size: .
D: .
V: TRBV6-1
DNA: TGTGCCAGCAGTCGACACGACGGGACAACTAATGAAAAACTGTTTTTT
CDR3: CASSRHDGTTNEKLFF

J: TRBJ1-1
size: .
D: .
V: TRBV6-5
DNA: TGTGCCAGCAGACCCCGAGGGAACACTGAAGCTTTCTTT
CDR3: CASRPRGNTEAFF

J: TRBJ2-1
size: .
D: .
V: TRBV7-9
DNA: TGTGCCAGCAGCTTAACTATGGTGGGGGGCGATGAGCAGTTCTTC
CDR3: CASSLTMVGGDEQFF

J: TRBJ2-6
size: .
D: .
V: TRBV7-9
DNA: TGTGCCAGCAGCTTTAGTCAGGGTAGAGGGGCCAACGTCCTGACTTTC
CDR3: CASSFSQGRGANVLTF

J: TRBJ1-2
size: .
D: TRBD1
V: TRBV15
DNA: TGTGCCACAGGACAGGGGTTAAGGGGTAACTATGGCTACACCTTC
CDR3: CATGQGLRGNYGYTF

J: TRBJ1-4
size: .
D: .
V: TRBV29-1
DNA: TGCAGCGTCAAAAGGGATGAAAAACTGTTTTTT
CDR3: CSVKRDEKLFF

J: TRBJ2-3
size: .
D: .
V: TRBV5-6
DNA: TGTGCCAGCAGCCCGAGGGGGAGTGATACGCAGTATTTT
CDR3: CASSPRGSDTQYF

J: TRBJ1-4
size: .
D: .
V: TRBV24-1
DNA: TGTGCCACCAGTGGCAGGGCGGAGGAAAAACTGTTTTTT
CDR3: CATSGRAEEKLFF

J: TRBJ2-7
size: .
D: .
V: TRBV2
DNA: TGTGCCAGCTCCGGGGCGGGGGCGAGCTCCTACGAGCAGTACTTC
CDR3: CASSGAGASSYEQYF

J: TRBJ1-1
size: .
D: .
V: TRBV3-1
DNA: TGTGCCAGCAGCCAAGCTGAGATTAGCTTCTTT
CDR3: CASSQAEISFF

J: TRBJ2-2
size: few
D: .
V: TRBV9
DNA: TGTGCCAGCAGCACCAACACCGGGGAGCTGTTTTTT
CDR3: CASSTNTGELFF

J: TRBJ2-5
size: .
D: .
V: TRBV29-1
DNA: TGCAGCGTCGCCCCCGGGACTTCGGACCCTAGGACCCAGTACTTC
CDR3: CSVAPGTSDPRTQYF

J: TRBJ2-3
size: .
D: .
V: TRBV5-1
DNA: TGCGCCAGCAGCTTGGCACCTCGAGATACGCAGTATTTT
CDR3: CASSLAPRDTQYF

J: TRBJ1-2
size: .
D: .
V: TRBV30
DNA: TGTGCCTGGGTTCGGTGGGGCAGCCTGAACTATGGCTACACCTTC
CDR3: CAWVRWGSLNYGYTF

J: TRBJ2-3
size: .
D: .
V: TRBV13
DNA: TGTGCCAGCAGCTTACGGATTAGGTCGGCGGGTACAGATACGCAGTATTTT
CDR3: CASSLRIRSAGTDTQYF

J: TRBJ2-7
size: .
D: .
V: TRBV5-6
DNA: TGTGCCAGCAGCTTGGCAACCGGGAGCCCCTACGAGCAGTACTTC
CDR3: CASSLATGSPYEQYF